This entry lists 28 T cell receptor beta chains sequenced from one sample in a study of T cells after yellow fever vaccination. MiXCR was run by TCRdb on the 5' RACE reads, yielding one entry per CDR3 protein. The profile shows just over 250,000 distinct CDR3 sequences, over 4.5% of them singletons. This material consisted of CD4+ T cells sorted from PBMCs, taken on the day of the yellow fever booster vaccination. The receptor source for this set is a man younger than 35 who received the YFV17D yellow fever vaccine.

The CDR3 region is CASSDRTGGPGEQFF. The CDR3 region has the DNA TGCGCCAGCAGCGACCGGACAGGGGGGCCGGGTGAGCAGTTCTTC. The chain uses TRBV5-1 and TRBJ2-1; 10 bases are a match to TRBD1. Looked up from germline, CDR1 is SGHRS and CDR2 is YFSETQ. The junction had 10 bases not matched to a gene; V was cut back by 4 bases and J by 9 bases. The CDR3 totals 15 residues.

In its sample, this clonotype was seen once. The gene calls are TRBV20-1 and TRBJ1-5; D is ambiguous. The CDR3 runs 16 residues. Trimming pared 0 bases from V and 1 base from J, leaving 13 bases between. Germline CDR1 DFQATT, CDR2 SNEGSKA (reference sequence). The CDR3: CSARDRQLNSNQPQHF. DNA for the CDR3: TGCAGTGCTAGAGATCGGCAGCTCAACAGCAATCAGCCCCAGCATTTT.

A few counts support this clonotype. The CDR3 loop is CATSPAGAGNTEAFF. The CDR3 DNA reads as TGTGCCACCAGCCCCGCGGGGGCGGGAAACACTGAAGCTTTCTTT. The rearrangement uses TRBV24-1 and TRBJ1-1; weak D call: TRBD1 (6 bases). Germline-derived CDR1 and CDR2 are KGHDR and SFDVKD. V was cut by 7 bases and J by 2 bases, with 16 bases left in between. This CDR3 has 15 amino acids.

The rearrangement joins TRBV28 to TRBJ2-7; the D gene could be TRBD1 or TRBD2 (5 bases each). Trimming removed 6 bases from V and 2 bases from J, with 14 bases in between. Germline V gene data show CDR1 as MDHEN and CDR2 as SYDVKM. The CDR3 sequence is 14 residues long. The chain's CDR3 is CASRPNWGTYEQYV. The CDR3 DNA reads as TGTGCCAGCAGACCTAATTGGGGGACCTACGAGCAGTACGTC.

This clonotype was seen a handful of times. This chain connects TRBV6-2 or TRBV6-3 to TRBJ2-7; 10 nucleotides line up with TRBD1. With 5 bases clipped from V and 3 bases from J, the junction kept 10 bases outside the gene matches. The CDR3 totals 16 residues. CDR1 and CDR2 from the germline V gene are MNHEY and SVGEGT. CDR3 bases: TGTGCCAGCAGTGAGACCGGGACAGGGGCCCTCTACGAGCAGTACTTC. It yields the protein CASSETGTGALYEQYF.

The chain links TRBV18 to TRBJ2-3; D tentatively reads TRBD1 or TRBD2 (6 bases each). The CDR3 spans 15 residues. The V gene's germline CDR1 is KGHSH and CDR2 LQKENI. V lost 0 bases to trimming and J lost 5 bases, with 12 bases between them. The CDR3 is CASSPPGGRGDTQYF. CDR3 sequence (DNA): TGTGCCAGCTCACCACCGGGGGGCCGGGGAGATACGCAGTATTTT.

The chain has TRBV10-3 and TRBJ2-5; D ambiguous. The CDR3 is 13 residues long. CDR1 ENHRY and CDR2 SYGVKD come from the germline V gene. Trimming removed 4 bases at V and 3 bases at J, with 9 bases between. The CDR3 loop is CAISAPAKETQYF. The CDR3, as DNA: TGTGCCATCAGTGCGCCAGCCAAAGAGACCCAGTACTTC.

A note on this clonotype: A much bigger clone sits one base away, suggesting this may be a read error. This chain connects TRBV9 to TRBJ2-5; TRBD2 aligns across 8 bases. The CDR3 extends over 13 amino acids. Germline V gives CDR1 SGDLS, CDR2 YYNGEE. CDR3: CASSPGGAESQYF. The CDR3 DNA reads TGTGCCAGCAGCCCCGGGGGGGCAGAGAGCCAGTACTTC.

This clonotype has just a few counts. The genes are TRBV5-1 and TRBJ1-2; 9 nucleotides agree with TRBD1. Germline V lookup: CDR1 SGHRS, CDR2 YFSETQ. The V segment lost 3 bases and the J segment 1 base; nucleotides outside the gene matches: 4. This CDR3 comprises 15 residues. The CDR3 region is CASSSGQGLNYGYTF. CDR3 nucleotides: TGCGCCAGCAGCTCGGGACAGGGACTTAACTATGGCTACACCTTC.

This sequence joins TRBV10-3 and TRBJ2-3, with D perhaps assigned TRBD1 or TRBD2 (5 bases each). Germline assignment: CDR1 ENHRY and CDR2 SYGVKD. The ends were cut back, 6 bases at V and 0 bases at J, with 13 bases in the middle. The CDR3 contains 15 residues. The CDR3 protein is CAIRGTGPSTDTQYF. The CDR3, as DNA: TGTGCCATCAGGGGGACGGGGCCTAGCACAGATACGCAGTATTTT.

At least ten counts were recorded for this clonotype. The V and J genes are TRBV5-1 and TRBJ2-6; D might be TRBD1 (5 bases). The CDR3 runs 16 residues. V gave up 4 bases and J gave up 0 bases, with 11 bases separating them. CDR1 and CDR2 (germline): SGHRS, YFSETQ. CDR3 nucleotide sequence: TGCGCCAGCAGCCCAAGACAGAGCTCTGGGGCCAACGTCCTGACTTTC. It is translated as CASSPRQSSGANVLTF.

This clonotype has ten or more counts. The chain carries TRBV20-1 and TRBJ1-3; no clear D gene. CDR3 length equals 13 residues. CDR1 is DFQATT and CDR2 is SNEGSKA in the germline V gene (reference sequence). The germline V and J ends were trimmed by 6 bases and 0 bases, with 9 bases remaining between them. The CDR3 bases are TGCAGTGCCGGACGGTTCTCTGGAAACACCATATATTTT. As protein: CSAGRFSGNTIYF.

The chain employs TRBV19 and TRBJ1-1, with D possibly matching TRBD1 (5 bases). This CDR3 contains 17 residues. Looked up from germline, CDR1 is LNHDA and CDR2 is SQIVND (reference sequence). The V and J ends lost 4 bases and 4 bases respectively, with 22 bases between them. The CDR3 DNA reads TGTGCCAGTAGTAGACAACGCGGGACCTCTTTACTCACTGAAGCTTTCTTT. Protein product: CASSRQRGTSLLTEAFF.

This clonotype came up a few times. V gene TRBV19 combines with J gene TRBJ2-7; D is unclear. CDR3 length: 15 residues. Per the germline V gene, CDR1 is LNHDA and CDR2 is SQIVND (reference sequence). V was shortened by 3 bases and J by 3 bases, with 15 bases between the two germline ends. CDR3 protein: CASSIEARAFYEQYF. The CDR3 DNA reads as TGTGCCAGTAGTATCGAAGCACGGGCTTTCTACGAGCAGTACTTC.

The V gene is TRBV20-1, the J gene TRBJ2-3, with D tentatively TRBD1 (6 bases). CDR1 and CDR2 from the germline V gene are DFQATT and SNEGSKA (reference sequence). V lost 3 bases, J lost 1 base, and 11 bases lay in between. The CDR3 loop spans 14 amino acids. The CDR3 spells CSARRTARTDTQYF. As DNA, the CDR3 is TGCAGTGCTAGGCGGACAGCCCGCACAGATACGCAGTATTTT.

In this sample, this clonotype turned up a few times. V usage is TRBV15 and J usage is TRBJ2-5; D might be TRBD2 (7 bases). Trimming stripped 3 bases from V and 5 bases from J, with 10 bases between. The germline V gene has CDR1 LNHNV and CDR2 YYDKDF (reference sequence). The CDR3 is 13 residues long. The CDR3 DNA reads as TGTGCCACCAGCAGGGGGGGGGGCGAGACCCAGTACTTC. Protein sequence: CATSRGGGETQYF.

This clonotype has more than one count but fewer than ten. The rearrangement uses TRBV28 and TRBJ1-6, with TRBD1 matching over 9 bases. V lost 7 bases and J lost 14; bases outside the gene matches: 12. Germline-derived CDR1 and CDR2 are MDHEN and SYDVKM. The CDR3 contains 14 residues. In nucleotides, the CDR3 is TGTGCCAGCATTGAGTCGGGACAGGGAAAATCCCTCCACTTT. Protein: CASIESGQGKSLHF.

The chain recombines TRBV6-2 or TRBV6-3 with TRBJ2-1, with 10 bases identical to TRBD1. The CDR3 is 17 amino acids. With 5 bases clipped from V and 3 bases from J, the junction kept 10 bases outside the gene matches. In germline, CDR1 is MNHEY, CDR2 SVGEGT. The CDR3 loop reads CASSPIPGQGYYNEQFF. The CDR3 DNA reads TGTGCCAGCAGTCCAATACCGGGACAGGGGTACTACAATGAGCAGTTCTTC.

This clonotype came up a few times. The chain uses TRBV7-8 and TRBJ2-6; D is undetermined. This CDR3 is built from 13 residues. CDR1 and CDR2 (germline): SGHVS, FQNEAQ. V was shortened by 8 bases and J by 2 bases, with 7 bases between the two germline ends. CDR3 coding DNA: TGTGCCAGCTTCCGGCCTGGGGCCAACGTCCTGACTTTC. Translated, it gives CASFRPGANVLTF.

This clonotype was counted ten times or more. V gene TRBV19 combines with J gene TRBJ2-3; D is tentatively TRBD1 or TRBD2 (5 bases each). This CDR3 is built from 16 residues. V dropped 2 bases and J dropped 2 bases, with 14 bases sitting between them. Germline CDR1 LNHDA, CDR2 SQIVND (reference sequence). The CDR3 loop reads CASSIYGTSYTDTQYF. As DNA, the CDR3 is TGTGCCAGTAGTATATATGGGACGTCTTACACAGATACGCAGTATTTT.

This clonotype has a count of ten or more. The chain employs TRBV7-3 and TRBJ2-5; TRBD2 is a possible D gene (6 bases). The CDR3 has 16 residues. Trimming removed 0 bases from V and 4 bases from J, with 15 bases in between. CDR1 is SGHTA and CDR2 is FQGTGA in the germline V gene. In nucleotides, the CDR3 is TGTGCCAGCAGCTTAACAGTGGGGGGAGTTCTAGAGACCCAGTACTTC. This gives the protein CASSLTVGGVLETQYF.

The chain employs TRBV10-2 and TRBJ2-3; a possible D gene is TRBD2 (6 bases). Trimming took off 6 bases at V and 4 bases at J, with 17 bases between the two ends. Germline CDR1 is WSHSY and CDR2 is SAAADI. The CDR3 length is 15 residues. The CDR3 DNA reads as TGCGCCAGCAGCTCACTAGCTGTCGGGCCAGATACGCAGTATTTT. Its protein is CASSSLAVGPDTQYF.

This clonotype was seen a handful of times. This chain uses TRBV6-6 with TRBJ1-3; D may be TRBD1 (5 bases). Germline CDR1 and CDR2: MNHNY and SVGAGI (reference sequence). Trimming left V 6 bases short and J 0 bases short, with 18 bases between. The length of the CDR3 is 17 residues. The CDR3, as DNA: TGTGCCAGCAGCCCCTATATCGACAGACCCTCTGGAAACACCATATATTTT. Translation gives CASSPYIDRPSGNTIYF.

This clonotype was counted only a few times. J is TRBJ2-2 and V is TRBV20-1; the D is unclear. The length of the CDR3 is 14 residues. Trimming took 2 bases from V and 0 from J, leaving 7 bases between them. Germline V gene sequence: CDR1 DFQATT, CDR2 SNEGSKA (reference sequence). Written as DNA, the CDR3 is TGCAGTGCTAGACCTACCCCGAACACCGGGGAGCTGTTTTTT. This translates into CSARPTPNTGELFF.

This clonotype was counted ten times or more. The chain couples TRBV2 to TRBJ1-1; no definite D call. V lost 5 bases to trimming and J lost 3 bases, with 7 bases between them. CDR3 length: 12 amino acids. CDR1 SNHLY and CDR2 FYNNEI come from the germline V gene. Here the CDR3 DNA reads TGTGCCAGCAGTCTCACCCACACTGAAGCTTTCTTT. This codes for CASSLTHTEAFF.

This CDR3 is CASSLVPGDTEAFF. Here the CDR3 DNA reads TGCGCCAGCAGCCTAGTCCCAGGGGACACTGAAGCTTTCTTT. This chain uses TRBV5-1 with TRBJ1-1; D perhaps matches TRBD1 (6 bases). This CDR3 comprises 14 residues. Trimming shortened V by 4 bases and J by 3 bases, and 13 bases separated the two germline ends. Germline assignment: CDR1 SGHRS and CDR2 YFSETQ. Based on the CDR3 plus reference TRBV5-1 and TRBJ1-1, the full variable domain is KAGVTQTPRYLIKTRGQQVTLSCSPISGHRSVSWYQQTPGQGLQFLFEYFSETQRNKGNFPGRFSGRQFSNSRSEMNVSTLELGDSALYLCASSLVPGDTEAFFGQGTRLTVV.

This chain joins TRBV20-1 and TRBJ1-6, with 7 bases lining up with TRBD1. The CDR3 covers 13 residues. Germline assignment: CDR1 DFQATT and CDR2 SNEGSKA (reference sequence). Trimming cost V 6 bases and J 11 bases; bases outside gene matches: 10. The CDR3 spells CSASGQPAAPLHF. CDR3 bases: TGCAGTGCCTCGGGACAGCCTGCGGCACCCCTCCACTTT.

The rearrangement links TRBV21-1 to TRBJ1-5. TRBV21-1 has pseudogene status. CDR3 length equals 14 residues. CDR3 coding DNA: TGTGCCAGCAGTGAGTATCGTGGCAATCAGCCCCAGCATTTT. It translates to CASSEYRGNQPQHF.